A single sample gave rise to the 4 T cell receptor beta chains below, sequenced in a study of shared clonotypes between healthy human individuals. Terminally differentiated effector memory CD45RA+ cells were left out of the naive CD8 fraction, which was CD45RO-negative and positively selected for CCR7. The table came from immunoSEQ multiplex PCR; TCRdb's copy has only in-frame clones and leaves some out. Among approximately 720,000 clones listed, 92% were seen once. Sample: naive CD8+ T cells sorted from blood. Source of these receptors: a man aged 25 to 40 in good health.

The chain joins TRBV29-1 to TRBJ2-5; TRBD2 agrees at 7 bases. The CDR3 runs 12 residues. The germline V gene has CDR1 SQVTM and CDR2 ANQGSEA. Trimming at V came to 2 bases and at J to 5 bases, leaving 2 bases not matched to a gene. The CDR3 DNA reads TGCAGCGTTGAATCGGGGGGTGAGACCCAGTACTTC. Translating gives CSVESGGETQYF.

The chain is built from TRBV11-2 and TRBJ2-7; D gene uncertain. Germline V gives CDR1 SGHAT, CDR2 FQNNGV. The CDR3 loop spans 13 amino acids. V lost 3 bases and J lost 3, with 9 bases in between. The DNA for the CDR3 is TGTGCCAGCAGCTTTGGTTCAAACTACGAGCAGTACTTC. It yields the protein CASSFGSNYEQYF.

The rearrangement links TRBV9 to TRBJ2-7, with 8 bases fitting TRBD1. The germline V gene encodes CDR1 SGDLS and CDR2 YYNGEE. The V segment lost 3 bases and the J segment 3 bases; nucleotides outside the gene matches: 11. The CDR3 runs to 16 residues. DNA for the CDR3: TGTGCCAGCAGCGCCTCCCTAGGGACAGGAGTCTACGAGCAGTACTTC. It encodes CASSASLGTGVYEQYF.

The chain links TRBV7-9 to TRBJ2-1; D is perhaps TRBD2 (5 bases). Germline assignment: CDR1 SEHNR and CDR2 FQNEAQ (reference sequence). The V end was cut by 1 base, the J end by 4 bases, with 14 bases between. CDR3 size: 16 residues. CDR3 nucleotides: TGTGCCAGCAGCTTAGAAGGGTCCCCGGGGTACAATGAGCAGTTCTTC. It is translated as CASSLEGSPGYNEQFF.